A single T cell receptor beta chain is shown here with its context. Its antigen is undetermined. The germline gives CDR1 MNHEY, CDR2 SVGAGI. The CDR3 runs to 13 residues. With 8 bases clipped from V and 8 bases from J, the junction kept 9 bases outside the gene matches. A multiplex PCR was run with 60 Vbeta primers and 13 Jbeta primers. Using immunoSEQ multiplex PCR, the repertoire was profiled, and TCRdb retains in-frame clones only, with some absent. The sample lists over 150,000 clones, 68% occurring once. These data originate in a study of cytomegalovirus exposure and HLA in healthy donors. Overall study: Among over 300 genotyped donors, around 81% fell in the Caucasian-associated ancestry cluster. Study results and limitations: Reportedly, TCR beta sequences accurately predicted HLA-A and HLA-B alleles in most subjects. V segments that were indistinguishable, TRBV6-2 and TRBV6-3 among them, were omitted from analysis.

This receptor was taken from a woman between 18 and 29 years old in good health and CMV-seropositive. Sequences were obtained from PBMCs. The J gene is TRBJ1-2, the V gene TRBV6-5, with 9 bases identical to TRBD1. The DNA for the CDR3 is TGTGCCAGCTGGACCGGGACAGGGAAAGGCTACACCTTC. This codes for CASWTGTGKGYTF.